This paragraph covers one T cell receptor beta chain sequence. This clone was seen a few times. The clone's antigen remains unknown. Base qualities are missing; no much larger clone stands one base away. Collaborating institutions collected whole blood in K2EDTA tubes following their own protocols. For TCRbeta analysis, collaborators shipped samples in one of three forms: frozen whole blood, isolated PBMCs, or DNA extracted from either of those sample types. This sample was included in a study of blood T cell repertoires in COVID-19 (dated by TCRdb to about 2020). Regarding the complete study: The collaborator samples originated in the United States, Italy and Spain and spanned the acute and convalescent phases of COVID-19. The prospective study material was composed of cDNA or gDNA derived from T cells, B-cell-depleted T cells, or PBMCs. Subjects who had been exposed to COVID-19, were actively infected with it, or had recovered from it provided the deeply sampled blood TCRbeta repertoires that made up the dataset. The repertoires were made available in a free public database intended to serve as a resource for research on the immune response to SARS-CoV-2. Samples came from the ongoing ImmuneRACE study (first 160 participants) plus 1,254 subjects from 6 global collaborators. A de-identified subject ID, COVID-19 status, age in years and sex were almost always included in the sample metadata. Where HLA class I and class II types were available, the types were taken from metadata supplied by the sample provider, not from assay-based typing.

The germline V gene yields KGHSH for CDR1 and LQKENI for CDR2. The CDR3, from cysteine to phenylalanine, totals 16 residues. Of the read, only the CDR3 DNA is kept; its 48 bases are in frame from base 1. Trimming takes 0 bases off V and 7 bases off J; junction bases not matched to a gene: 10. General study outcomes and caveats: Clinical and demographic metadata were provided uncurated, with the amount varying by source and participant.

The immunoSEQ Assay, a bias-controlled multiplex PCR, was used to amplify TCRbeta CDR3 regions from genomic DNA. The authors processed their data as follows. The number of nucleated cells in each sample was estimated from the amplification of reference gene primers within the assay. To quantify the absolute abundance of each unique TCRbeta CDR3 rearrangement, sequence reads were collapsed and filtered. For each sample, productive Simpson clonality was calculated as the square root of Simpson's diversity index over productive rearrangements. Not all clones reach the TCRdb copy of this immuneACCESS table, which keeps in-frame sequences only. Checked studies attribute under half of the gap to unresolved V genes and leave the rest unexplained. D and trimming come from the DNA, and the V and J calls and clone size come from that table. For this sample the table gives about 130,000 clones, of which about 80% were detected only once. Roughly 10% of the sample is in the top ten clones.

The source of this sequence is a man aged 55 to 70 with acute or convalescent COVID-19. The sequence links TRBV18 to TRBJ2-7; the central 9 bases match TRBD2. The sample was peripheral blood. CDR3 reads: CASSPPAASGTGEQYF. The nucleotide sequence is given as TGTGCCAGCTCACCACCGGCGGCTAGCGGGACGGGGGAGCAGTACTTC.